The rows below give T cell receptor beta chains drawn from one sample of a study of cytomegalovirus exposure and HLA in healthy donors. The table came from immunoSEQ multiplex PCR; TCRdb's copy has only in-frame clones and leaves some out. This sample contains tens of thousands of clones. The sample taken for sequencing was PBMCs. These receptors were obtained from a man between 18 and 35 years old in good health and CMV-seropositive. The CDR3 runs from the conserved cysteine through the conserved F or W. D genes are given only for firm matches.

length: 15; J: TRBJ1-2; V: TRBV28; D: TRBD1; DNA: TGTGCCAGCACCCCTAGGACAGGGAGAGGCTATGGCTACACCTTC; CDR3: CASTPRTGRGYGYTF
length: 13; J: TRBJ1-2; V: TRBV10-3; D: TRBD1; DNA: TGTGCCATCAGCCCACAGGGGCAGTATGGCTACACCTTC; CDR3: CAISPQGQYGYTF
length: 18; J: TRBJ2-1; V: TRBV19; D: TRBD1; DNA: TGTGCCAGTAGTTCCTGGGACAGGGGAAATATTACGTACAATGAGCAGTTCTTC; CDR3: CASSSWDRGNITYNEQFF
length: 15; J: TRBJ1-4; V: TRBV30; D: -; DNA: TGTGCCTGGAACCCCGGTGGGAGTCCCAATGAAAAACTGTTTTTT; CDR3: CAWNPGGSPNEKLFF
length: 14; J: TRBJ2-5; V: TRBV5-1; D: TRBD2; DNA: TGCGCCAGCATCGCCGAAGCGGGAACGAAGACCCAGTACTTC; CDR3: CASIAEAGTKTQYF
length: 13; J: TRBJ1-5; V: TRBV6-6; D: -; DNA: TGTGCCAGCAGTTTAGGGGAAGTTCAGCCCCAGCATTTT; CDR3: CASSLGEVQPQHF
length: 14; J: TRBJ2-5; V: TRBV9; D: TRBD1; DNA: TGTGCCAGCAGCGTGGACAGGGAGCAAGAGACCCAGTACTTC; CDR3: CASSVDREQETQYF
length: 15; J: TRBJ2-1; V: TRBV11-2; D: TRBD2; DNA: TGTGCCAGCAGCTTATCGGGACTAGCGGGAGATGAGCAGTTCTTC; CDR3: CASSLSGLAGDEQFF
length: 12; J: TRBJ2-7; V: TRBV5-1; D: -; DNA: TGCGCCAGCAGCCTAAGCTCCTACGAGCAGTACTTC; CDR3: CASSLSSYEQYF
length: 13; J: TRBJ2-7; V: TRBV11-2; D: -; DNA: TGTGCCAGCAGCTTAGGAGGAATTTACGAGCAGTACTTC; CDR3: CASSLGGIYEQYF
length: 15; J: TRBJ2-3; V: TRBV5-1; D: TRBD1; DNA: TGCGCCAGCAGCTTAGACAGGGTTAGCACAGATACGCAGTATTTT; CDR3: CASSLDRVSTDTQYF
length: 14; J: TRBJ2-6; V: TRBV19; D: -; DNA: TGTGCCAGTAGTATGCAACTTGGGGCCAACGTCCTGACTTTC; CDR3: CASSMQLGANVLTF
length: 14; J: TRBJ2-2; V: TRBV2; D: -; DNA: TGTGCCAGCAGCTTACAGGGCGACACCGGGGAGCTGTTTTTT; CDR3: CASSLQGDTGELFF
length: 14; J: TRBJ1-4; V: TRBV6-6; D: TRBD1; DNA: TGTGCCAGCCTAGCCCGACAGGGGAATGAAAAACTGTTTTTT; CDR3: CASLARQGNEKLFF
length: 13; J: TRBJ1-4; V: TRBV27; D: TRBD1; DNA: TGTGCCAGCAGCCGGGACAGTAATGAAAAACTGTTTTTT; CDR3: CASSRDSNEKLFF
length: 16; J: TRBJ2-7; V: TRBV28; D: -; DNA: TGTGCCAGCAGTTTAACCGGCCAGGGAAGCTCCTACGAGCAGTACTTC; CDR3: CASSLTGQGSSYEQYF
length: 14; J: TRBJ1-2; V: TRBV5-1; D: TRBD1; DNA: TGCGCCAGCTATGACAGGGGATATAACTATGGCTACACCTTC; CDR3: CASYDRGYNYGYTF
length: 15; J: TRBJ2-7; V: TRBV27; D: TRBD1; DNA: TGTGCCACCGCGAAGAGCTGGGACAGGGCCTACGAGCAGTACTTC; CDR3: CATAKSWDRAYEQYF
length: 13; J: TRBJ1-1; V: TRBV28; D: -; DNA: TGTGCCAGCAGTTTCCCAGGTCTAACTGAAGCTTTCTTT; CDR3: CASSFPGLTEAFF
length: 14; J: TRBJ1-1; V: TRBV19; D: TRBD1; DNA: TGTGCCAGTAGTATTTTCCGACAGGGGGCTGAAGCTTTCTTT; CDR3: CASSIFRQGAEAFF
length: 11; J: TRBJ1-1; V: TRBV6-1; D: -; DNA: TGTGCCAGCAGTTACGAGCGGGGAGCTTTCTTT; CDR3: CASSYERGAFF
length: 18; J: TRBJ1-1; V: TRBV18; D: TRBD1; DNA: TGTGCCAGCTCACCAAGAAAATTTACGGGACAGGGGAACACTGAAGCTTTCTTT; CDR3: CASSPRKFTGQGNTEAFF
length: 13; J: TRBJ2-7; V: TRBV27; D: TRBD2; DNA: TGTGCCAGCAGTTTATCTGGGGGGGGCGAGCAGTACTTC; CDR3: CASSLSGGGEQYF
length: 16; J: TRBJ2-1; V: TRBV7-6; D: -; DNA: TGTGCCAGCAGCTTAAGGGCAGGAGCGGCTTACAATGAGCAGTTCTTC; CDR3: CASSLRAGAAYNEQFF
length: 16; J: TRBJ2-2; V: TRBV7-3; D: TRBD2; DNA: TGTGCCAGCAGCCCTGGGGCGGGAGTGAACACCGGGGAGCTGTTTTTT; CDR3: CASSPGAGVNTGELFF
length: 16; J: TRBJ2-7; V: TRBV5-4; D: TRBD1; DNA: TGTGCCAGCAGCTGGAAATCCGGGACAGTAACCTACGAGCAGTACTTC; CDR3: CASSWKSGTVTYEQYF
length: 16; J: TRBJ2-2; V: TRBV6-5; D: -; DNA: TGTGCCAGCAGTTACTCGTTCGGGGAGGCGATCGGGGAGCTGTTTTTT; CDR3: CASSYSFGEAIGELFF